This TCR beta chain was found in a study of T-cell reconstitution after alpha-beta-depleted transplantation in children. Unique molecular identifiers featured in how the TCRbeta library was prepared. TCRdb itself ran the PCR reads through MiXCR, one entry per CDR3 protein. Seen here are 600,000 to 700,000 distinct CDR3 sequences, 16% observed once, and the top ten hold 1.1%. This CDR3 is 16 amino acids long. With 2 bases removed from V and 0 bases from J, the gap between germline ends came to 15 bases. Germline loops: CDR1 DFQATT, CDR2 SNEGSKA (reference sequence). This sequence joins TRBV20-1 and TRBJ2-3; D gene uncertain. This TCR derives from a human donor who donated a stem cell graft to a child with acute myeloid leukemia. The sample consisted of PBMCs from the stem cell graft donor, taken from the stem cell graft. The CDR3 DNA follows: TGCAGTGCTAGACCCAGCCACCGATCTAGCACAGATACGCAGTATTTT. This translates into CSARPSHRSSTDTQYF.